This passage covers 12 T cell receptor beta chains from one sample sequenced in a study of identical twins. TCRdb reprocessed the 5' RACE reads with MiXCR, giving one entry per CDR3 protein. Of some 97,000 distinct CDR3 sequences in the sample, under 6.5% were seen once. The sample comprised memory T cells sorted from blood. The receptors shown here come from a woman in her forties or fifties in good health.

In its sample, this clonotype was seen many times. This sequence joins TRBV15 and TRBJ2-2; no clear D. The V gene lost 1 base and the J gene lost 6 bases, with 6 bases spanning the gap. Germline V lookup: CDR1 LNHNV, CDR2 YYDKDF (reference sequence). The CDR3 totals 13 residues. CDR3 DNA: TGTGCCACCAGCAGAGCCATGCCCGGGGAGCTGTTTTTT. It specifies CATSRAMPGELFF.

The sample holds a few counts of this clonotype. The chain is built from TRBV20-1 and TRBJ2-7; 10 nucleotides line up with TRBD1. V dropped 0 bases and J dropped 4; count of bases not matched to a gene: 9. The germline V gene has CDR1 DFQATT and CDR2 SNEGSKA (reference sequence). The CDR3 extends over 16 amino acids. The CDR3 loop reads CSARDSGTGDRYEQYF. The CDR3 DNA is TGCAGTGCTAGAGATTCCGGGACAGGGGATAGGTACGAGCAGTACTTC.

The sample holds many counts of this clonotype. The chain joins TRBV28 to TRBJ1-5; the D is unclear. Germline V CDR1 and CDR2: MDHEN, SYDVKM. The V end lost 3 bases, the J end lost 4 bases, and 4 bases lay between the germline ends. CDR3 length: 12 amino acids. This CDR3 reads CASSFGNQPQHF. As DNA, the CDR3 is TGTGCCAGCAGTTTTGGGAATCAGCCCCAGCATTTT.

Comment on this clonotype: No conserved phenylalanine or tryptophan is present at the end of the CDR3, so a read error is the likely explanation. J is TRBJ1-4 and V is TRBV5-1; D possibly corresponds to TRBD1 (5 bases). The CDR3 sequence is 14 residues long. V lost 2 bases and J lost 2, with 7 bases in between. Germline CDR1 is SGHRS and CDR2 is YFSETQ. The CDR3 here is CASSLGVTNEKLFL. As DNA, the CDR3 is TGCGCCAGCAGCTTAGGGGTGACTAATGAAAAACTGTTTTTG.

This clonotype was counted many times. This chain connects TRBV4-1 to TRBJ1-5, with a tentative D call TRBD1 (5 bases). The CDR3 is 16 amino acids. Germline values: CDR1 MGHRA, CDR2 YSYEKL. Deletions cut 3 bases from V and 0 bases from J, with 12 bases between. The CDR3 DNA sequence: TGCGCCAGCAGCCACCACCCCACAGGTAGCAATCAGCCCCAGCATTTT. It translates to CASSHHPTGSNQPQHF.

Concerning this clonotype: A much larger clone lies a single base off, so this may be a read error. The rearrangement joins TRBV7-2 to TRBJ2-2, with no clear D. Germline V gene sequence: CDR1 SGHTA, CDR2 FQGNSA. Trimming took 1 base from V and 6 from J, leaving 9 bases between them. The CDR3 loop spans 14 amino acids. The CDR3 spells CASSLVQTPGELFF. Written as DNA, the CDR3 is TGTGCCAGCAGCTTAGTGCAAACCCCCGGGGAGCTGTTTTTT.

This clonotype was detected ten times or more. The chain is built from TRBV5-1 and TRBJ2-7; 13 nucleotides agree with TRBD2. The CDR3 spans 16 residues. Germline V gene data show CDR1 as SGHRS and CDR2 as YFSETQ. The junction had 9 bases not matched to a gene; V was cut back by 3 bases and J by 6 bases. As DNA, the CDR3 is TGCGCCAGCAGCTCGGGACTAGCGGGAATCTCAAGCGAGCAGTACTTC. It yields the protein CASSSGLAGISSEQYF.

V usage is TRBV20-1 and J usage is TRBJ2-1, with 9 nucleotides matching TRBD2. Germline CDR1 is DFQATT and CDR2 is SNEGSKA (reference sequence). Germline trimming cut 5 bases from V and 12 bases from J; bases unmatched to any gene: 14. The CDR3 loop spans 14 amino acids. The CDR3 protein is CSALDTSGPGGQFF. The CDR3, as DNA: TGCAGTGCTCTGGATACTAGCGGGCCCGGTGGGCAGTTCTTC.

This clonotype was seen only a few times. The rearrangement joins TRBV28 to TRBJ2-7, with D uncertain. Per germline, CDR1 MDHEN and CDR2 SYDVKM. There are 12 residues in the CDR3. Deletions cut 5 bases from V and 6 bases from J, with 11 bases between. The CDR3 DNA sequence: TGTGCCAGCAGTCGACCCGGCGGCGAGCAGTACTTC. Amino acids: CASSRPGGEQYF.

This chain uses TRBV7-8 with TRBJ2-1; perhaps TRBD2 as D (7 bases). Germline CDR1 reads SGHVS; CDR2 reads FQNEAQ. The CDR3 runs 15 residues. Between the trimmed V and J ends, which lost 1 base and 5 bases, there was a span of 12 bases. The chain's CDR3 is CASSLVAGAHNEQFF. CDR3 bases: TGTGCCAGCAGCTTAGTGGCGGGGGCCCACAATGAGCAGTTCTTC.

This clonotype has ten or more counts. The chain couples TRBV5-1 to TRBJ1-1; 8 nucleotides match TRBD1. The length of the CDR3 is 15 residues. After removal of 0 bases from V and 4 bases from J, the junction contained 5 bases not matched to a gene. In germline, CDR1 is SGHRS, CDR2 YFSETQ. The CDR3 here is CASSLGRDRITEAFF. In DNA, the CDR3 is TGCGCCAGCAGCTTGGGTCGGGACAGGATCACTGAAGCTTTCTTT.

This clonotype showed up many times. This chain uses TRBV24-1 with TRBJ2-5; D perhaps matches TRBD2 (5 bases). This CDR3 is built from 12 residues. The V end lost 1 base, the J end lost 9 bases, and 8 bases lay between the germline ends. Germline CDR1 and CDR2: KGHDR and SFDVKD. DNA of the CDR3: TGTGCCACCAGTGATTTTCGGGGTGCCCAGTACTTC. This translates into CATSDFRGAQYF.